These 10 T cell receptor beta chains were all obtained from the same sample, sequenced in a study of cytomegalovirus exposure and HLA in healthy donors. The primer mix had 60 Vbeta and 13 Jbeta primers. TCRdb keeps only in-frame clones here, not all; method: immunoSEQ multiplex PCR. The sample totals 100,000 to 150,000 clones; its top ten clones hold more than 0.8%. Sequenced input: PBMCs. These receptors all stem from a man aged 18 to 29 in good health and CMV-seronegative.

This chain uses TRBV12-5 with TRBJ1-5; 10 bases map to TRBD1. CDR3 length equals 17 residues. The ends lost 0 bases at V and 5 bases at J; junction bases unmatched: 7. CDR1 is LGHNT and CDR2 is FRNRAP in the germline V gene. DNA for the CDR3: TGTGCTAGTGGTTTGGTAGTGGGACAGGGGTTCCATCAGCCCCAGCATTTT. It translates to CASGLVVGQGFHQPQHF. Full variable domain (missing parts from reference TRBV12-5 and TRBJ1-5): DARVTQTPRHKVTEMGQEVTMRCQPILGHNTVFWYRQTMMQGLELLAYFRNRAPLDDSGMPKDRFSAEMPDATLATLKIQPSEPRDSAVYFCASGLVVGQGFHQPQHFGDGTRLSIL.

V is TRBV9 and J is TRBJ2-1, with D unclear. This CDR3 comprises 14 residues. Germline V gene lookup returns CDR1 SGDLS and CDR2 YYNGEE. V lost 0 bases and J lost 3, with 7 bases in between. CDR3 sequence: CASSVAALYNEQFF. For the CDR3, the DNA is TGTGCCAGCAGCGTAGCCGCACTCTACAATGAGCAGTTCTTC. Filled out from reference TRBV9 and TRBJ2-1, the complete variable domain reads DSGVTQTPKHLITATGQRVTLRCSPRSGDLSVYWYQQSLDQGLQFLIQYYNGEERAKGNILERFSAQQFPDLHSELNLSSLELGDSALYFCASSVAALYNEQFFGPGTRLTVL.

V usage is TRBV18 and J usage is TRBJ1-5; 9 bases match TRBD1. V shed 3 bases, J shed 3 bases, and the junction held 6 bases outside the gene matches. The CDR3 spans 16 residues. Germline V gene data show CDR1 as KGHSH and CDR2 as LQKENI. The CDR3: CASSPAGTGINQPQHF. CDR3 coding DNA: TGTGCCAGCTCACCCGCCGGGACAGGGATCAATCAGCCCCAGCATTTT. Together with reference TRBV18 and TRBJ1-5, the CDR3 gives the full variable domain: NAGVMQNPRHLVRRRGQEARLRCSPMKGHSHVYWYRQLPEEGLKFMVYLQKENIIDESGMPKERFSAEFPKEGPSILRIQQVVRGDSAAYFCASSPAGTGINQPQHFGDGTRLSIL.

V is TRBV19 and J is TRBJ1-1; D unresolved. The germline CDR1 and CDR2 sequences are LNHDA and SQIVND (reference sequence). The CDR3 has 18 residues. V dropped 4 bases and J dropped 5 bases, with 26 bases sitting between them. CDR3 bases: TGTGCCAGTAGTAAACGACCCCGGGTCACCCGCTTGGAGACTGAAGCTTTCTTT. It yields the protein CASSKRPRVTRLETEAFF. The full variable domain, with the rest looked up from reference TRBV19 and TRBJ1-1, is DGGITQSPKYLFRKEGQNVTLSCEQNLNHDAMYWYRQDPGQGLRLIYYSQIVNDFQKGDIAEGYSVSREKKESFPLTVTSAQKNPTAFYLCASSKRPRVTRLETEAFFGQGTRLTVV.

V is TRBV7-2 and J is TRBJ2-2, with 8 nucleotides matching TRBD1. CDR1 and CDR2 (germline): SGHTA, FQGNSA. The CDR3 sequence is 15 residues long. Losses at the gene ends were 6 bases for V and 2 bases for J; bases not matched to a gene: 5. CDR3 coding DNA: TGTGCCAGCAGACGACAGGGGTTCAACACCGGGGAGCTGTTTTTT. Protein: CASRRQGFNTGELFF.

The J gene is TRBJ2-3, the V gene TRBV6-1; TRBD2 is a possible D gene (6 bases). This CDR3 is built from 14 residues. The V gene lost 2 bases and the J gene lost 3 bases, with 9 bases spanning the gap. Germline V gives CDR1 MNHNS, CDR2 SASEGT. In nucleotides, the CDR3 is TGTGCCAGCAGTGAAATGGGGGGAACAGATACGCAGTATTTT. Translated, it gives CASSEMGGTDTQYF.

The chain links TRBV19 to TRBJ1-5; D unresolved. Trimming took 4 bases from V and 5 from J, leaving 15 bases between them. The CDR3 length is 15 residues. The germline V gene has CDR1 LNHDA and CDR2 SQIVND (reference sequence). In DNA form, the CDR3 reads TGTGCCAGTAGTAGGGAGTTGGGAGGGCATCAGCCCCAGCATTTT. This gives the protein CASSRELGGHQPQHF.

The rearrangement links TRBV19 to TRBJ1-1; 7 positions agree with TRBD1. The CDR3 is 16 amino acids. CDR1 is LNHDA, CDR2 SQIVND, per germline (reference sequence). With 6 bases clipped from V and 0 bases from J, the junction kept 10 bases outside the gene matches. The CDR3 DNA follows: TGTGCCAGTAGCTGGCGAGTTGACAGGGTGAACACTGAAGCTTTCTTT. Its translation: CASSWRVDRVNTEAFF.

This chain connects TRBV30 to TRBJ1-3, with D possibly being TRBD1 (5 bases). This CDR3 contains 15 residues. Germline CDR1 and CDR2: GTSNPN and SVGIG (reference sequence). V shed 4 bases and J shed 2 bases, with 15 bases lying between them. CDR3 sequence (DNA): TGTGCCTGGACCCAAAGGGGTACGACTGGAAACACCATATATTTT. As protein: CAWTQRGTTGNTIYF.

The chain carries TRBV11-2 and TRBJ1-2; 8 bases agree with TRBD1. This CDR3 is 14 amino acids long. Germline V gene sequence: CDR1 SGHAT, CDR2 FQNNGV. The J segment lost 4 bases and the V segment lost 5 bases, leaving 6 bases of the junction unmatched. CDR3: CASSLRGQAYGYTF. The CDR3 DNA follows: TGTGCCAGCAGCCTGAGGGGACAGGCCTATGGCTACACCTTC.